These 8 T cell receptor beta chains share one sample of origin, sequenced in a study of blood T cells in healthy people across ages. Primed by a sample-barcoded 5' primer and a J-beta primer mix, a second PCR proceeded for roughly 6 to 12 cycles. TCRdb fed the 5' RACE reads into MiXCR, producing one record per CDR3 protein. Of 650,000 to 800,000 distinct CDR3 sequences listed, around 43% are singletons. Sequencing used blood. The receptors here all came from a man in his fifties or sixties in good health.

Note on this clonotype: A junction end diverges from the germline sequence, so it may reflect a read error. This chain joins TRBV5-5 and TRBJ1-2; possible D gene TRBD1, 6 bases. The CDR3 is made up of 15 amino acids. Per the germline V gene, CDR1 is SGHKS and CDR2 is YYEKEE (reference sequence). CDR3 coding DNA: TGTGCCAGCAGCTTGTTGGGGGACAAAATCTATGGCTGCACCTTC. Protein: CASSLLGDKIYGCTF.

This clonotype came up a few times. The chain has TRBV30 and TRBJ1-2; D is ambiguous. The CDR3 loop spans 13 amino acids. V lost 0 bases to trimming and J lost 4 bases, with 9 bases between them. Germline CDR1 is GTSNPN and CDR2 is SVGIG (reference sequence). The CDR3 here is CAWSVLTIYGYTF. In DNA, the CDR3 is TGTGCCTGGAGTGTACTTACGATCTATGGCTACACCTTC.

This chain uses TRBV6-2 or TRBV6-3 with TRBJ2-7, with 7 bases lining up with TRBD1. There are 15 residues in the CDR3. From germline, CDR1 is MNHEY and CDR2 SVGEGT. Trimming took 6 bases from V and 0 from J; bases not matched to a gene: 8. The CDR3 nucleotides are TGTGCCAGCAGGTTAGAGGACAGGAGCTCCTACGAGCAGTACTTC. The encoded protein is CASRLEDRSSYEQYF.

This clonotype showed up just a few times. The chain combines TRBV6-5 with TRBJ2-7; perhaps TRBD1 as D (6 bases). The germline V gene encodes CDR1 MNHEY and CDR2 SVGAGI. The CDR3 runs 13 residues. Trimming took off 6 bases at V and 3 bases at J, with 12 bases between the two ends. CDR3 region: CASRQKGGYEQYF. The CDR3 bases are TGTGCCAGCAGACAAAAAGGGGGCTACGAGCAGTACTTC.

As concerns this clonotype: An end of the junction differs from the germline gene, which may be a read error. The chain combines TRBV6-2 or TRBV6-3 with TRBJ2-7, with 9 bases aligning to TRBD2. CDR1 and CDR2 (germline): MNHEY, SVGEGT. This CDR3 is 16 amino acids long. CDR3 amino acids: CAGSYSRSGSSYEQYF. CDR3 nucleotides: TGTGCCGGCAGTTATTCGCGTAGCGGGAGCTCCTACGAGCAGTACTTC.

V and J are TRBV14 and TRBJ1-2; TRBD1 is a possible D gene (6 bases). V gave up 1 base and J gave up 0 bases, with 9 bases separating them. The germline gives CDR1 SGHDN, CDR2 FVKESK. The CDR3 sequence is 15 residues long. The CDR3 bases are TGTGCCAGCAGCCAAGCGGGGGCCGCTAACTATGGCTACACCTTC. It yields the protein CASSQAGAANYGYTF.

In this sample, this clonotype turned up a few times. The chain employs TRBV6-6 and TRBJ1-1; 7 bases are a match to TRBD1. CDR3 size: 12 residues. CDR1 MNHNY and CDR2 SVGAGI come from the germline V gene (reference sequence). Trimming cost V 10 bases and J 4 bases; bases outside gene matches: 6. This chain's CDR3 is CAMGQPGTEAFF. The CDR3 DNA reads as TGTGCCATGGGACAGCCGGGCACTGAAGCTTTCTTT.

This clonotype was counted between two and nine times. The chain recombines TRBV12-3 or TRBV12-4 with TRBJ1-6; D uncertain. The CDR3 sequence is 16 residues long. Trimming pared 5 bases from V and 0 bases from J, leaving 11 bases between. The CDR3: CASSPPFDSYNSPLHF. The CDR3 DNA reads as TGTGCCAGCAGTCCCCCCTTTGACTCCTATAATTCACCCCTCCACTTT.